A few counts support the clone carrying this T cell receptor (beta chain). Its cognate antigen is unknown. PCR used 60 Vbeta primers and 13 Jbeta primers. Method: immunoSEQ multiplex PCR; TCRdb's copy keeps in-frame clones and lacks some. The profile shows 64,000 or so clones, about two thirds of them singletons. These data are taken from a study of cytomegalovirus exposure and HLA in healthy donors. Broader study findings: Among the most significant clusters, several appeared linked to common viral pathogens in a later analysis. Productive rates of about 87% or about 30% were seen for most TCR beta V segments in an earlier analysis. With DRB1 most and HLA-C fewest, TCR association rates differed between HLA loci in a later analysis.

This CDR3 comprises 15 residues. CDR1 and CDR2 (germline): SGHKS, YYEKEE (reference sequence). Trimming took 0 bases from V and 3 from J, leaving 10 bases between them. Though nominally healthy at sampling, donors likely had unrecorded immune exposures. This chain joins TRBV5-5 and TRBJ2-1; TRBD1 is a possible D gene (6 bases). The sequence was collected from a woman between 45 and 65 years old in good health and CMV-seropositive. The sample comprised PBMCs. The CDR3 protein is CASSLVGANYNEQFF. CDR3 nucleotides: TGTGCCAGCAGCTTGGTGGGGGCCAACTACAATGAGCAGTTCTTC. Based on the CDR3 plus reference TRBV5-5 and TRBJ2-1, the full variable domain is DAGVTQSPTHLIKTRGQQVTLRCSPISGHKSVSWYQQVLGQGPQFIFQYYEKEERGRGNFPDRFSARQFPNYSSELNVNALLLGDSALYLCASSLVGANYNEQFFGPGTRLTVL.